The 29 T cell receptor beta chains reported below all come from one sample, sequenced in a study of blood T cell repertoires in COVID-19. Produced via immunoSEQ multiplex PCR; TCRdb's table is partial and in-frame only. The sample records about 200,000 clones, 70% to 90% being singletons. What was sequenced was peripheral blood. These receptors all come from a man aged 18 to 30 with active or convalescent COVID-19.

The V and J genes are TRBV5-1 and TRBJ2-5, with a possible D match to TRBD2 (5 bases). CDR1 and CDR2 from the germline V gene are SGHRS and YFSETQ. Trimming cost V 3 bases and J 1 base, with 10 bases left between them. This CDR3 is built from 14 residues. The CDR3 is CASSSPSGQETQYF. The CDR3 nucleotides read TGCGCCAGCAGCTCTCCAAGCGGCCAAGAGACCCAGTACTTC. The variable domain in full, with the rest retrieved from reference TRBV5-1 and TRBJ2-5, is KAGVTQTPRYLIKTRGQQVTLSCSPISGHRSVSWYQQTPGQGLQFLFEYFSETQRNKGNFPGRFSGRQFSNSRSEMNVSTLELGDSALYLCASSSPSGQETQYFGPGTRLLVL.

J is TRBJ2-2 and V is TRBV7-2; D unclear. Germline V lookup: CDR1 SGHTA, CDR2 FQGNSA. The ends were cut back, 4 bases at V and 0 bases at J, with 6 bases in the middle. CDR3 length: 14 residues. CDR3 sequence reads: CASSSIANTGELFF. DNA for the CDR3: TGTGCCAGCAGCTCAATAGCGAACACCGGGGAGCTGTTTTTT.

V gene TRBV18 combines with J gene TRBJ1-2, with 10 bases fitting TRBD1. Per the germline V gene, CDR1 is KGHSH and CDR2 is LQKENI. This CDR3 contains 14 residues. Trimming removed 5 bases from V and 6 bases from J; junction bases left unmatched: 6. The CDR3 region has the DNA TGTGCCAGCTCAACCTCCGGGACAGGGGATGGCTACACCTTC. This encodes CASSTSGTGDGYTF.

This clone has a handful of counts. This chain uses TRBV27 with TRBJ2-4; TRBD2 aligns across 7 bases. This CDR3 is built from 15 residues. Trimming cost V 9 bases and J 0 bases; bases outside gene matches: 8. Germline loops: CDR1 MNHEY, CDR2 SMNVEV (reference sequence). The CDR3 sequence is CASSPGGSAKNIQYF. The CDR3 DNA reads TGTGCCAGTAGCCCCGGGGGGTCAGCCAAAAACATTCAGTACTTC.

This chain joins TRBV3-1 (or the pseudogene TRBV3-2) and TRBJ2-1; D might be TRBD2 (6 bases). V was pared by 4 bases and J by 10 bases, with 8 bases between. Germline lookup yields CDR1 LGHDT and CDR2 YNNKEL (reference sequence). The CDR3 runs 11 residues. The DNA of the CDR3 is TGTGCCAGCAGCCGCCGGGGGGAGCAGTTCTTC. Translated: CASSRRGEQFF.

This chain links TRBV18 with TRBJ1-5, with D tentatively TRBD1 (5 bases). Trimming pared 2 bases from V and 2 bases from J, leaving 13 bases between. CDR1 is KGHSH and CDR2 is LQKENI in the germline V gene. This CDR3 has 16 amino acids. The CDR3 region is CASSPGAPGGNQPQHF. The DNA of the CDR3 is TGTGCCAGCTCACCAGGGGCACCGGGCGGCAATCAGCCCCAGCATTTT.

The chain is built from TRBV7-2 and TRBJ2-1; TRBD2 aligns across 10 bases. The V and J ends lost 2 bases and 6 bases, in that order; junction bases with no gene match: 10. CDR3 length equals 17 residues. Germline CDR1 reads SGHTA; CDR2 reads FQGNSA. The CDR3 sequence: CASSLMASGSRGNEQFF. The CDR3 region has the DNA TGTGCCAGCAGCTTAATGGCTAGCGGGAGTCGTGGCAATGAGCAGTTCTTC.

This rearrangement joins TRBV5-6 to TRBJ2-1; maybe TRBD1 (5 bases). The length of the CDR3 is 18 residues. V lost 2 bases and J 7 bases, leaving 25 bases between the germline ends. Germline CDR1 SGHDT, CDR2 YYEEEE. The CDR3: CASSFLINQGSRANEQFF. In DNA form, the CDR3 reads TGTGCCAGCAGCTTTCTTATCAACCAGGGAAGTAGGGCGAATGAGCAGTTCTTC. The variable domain in full, completed from reference TRBV5-6 and TRBJ2-1, reads DAGVTQSPTHLIKTRGQQVTLRCSPKSGHDTVSWYQQALGQGPQFIFQYYEEEERQRGNFPDRFSGHQFPNYSSELNVNALLLGDSALYLCASSFLINQGSRANEQFFGPGTRLTVL.

The rearrangement links TRBV5-1 to TRBJ2-3; no firm D call. The V gene's germline CDR1 is SGHRS and CDR2 YFSETQ. CDR3 length equals 14 residues. The V end was cut by 1 base, the J end by 0 bases, with 6 bases between. CDR3 coding DNA: TGCGCCAGCAGCTTGCAGTCTAGCACAGATACGCAGTATTTT. It translates to CASSLQSSTDTQYF.

The chain has TRBV3-1 (or the pseudogene TRBV3-2) and TRBJ1-3; 7 bases are a match to TRBD1. Germline trimming cut 2 bases from V and 4 bases from J; bases unmatched to any gene: 14. Germline lookup yields CDR1 LGHDT and CDR2 YNNKEL (reference sequence). This CDR3 has 18 residues. This chain's CDR3 is CASSQYPRTGVAGNTIYF. The CDR3 DNA is TGTGCCAGCAGCCAATACCCCCGGACAGGCGTGGCGGGAAACACCATATATTTT.

The chain recombines TRBV28 with TRBJ2-1; 9 bases match TRBD2. Trimming at V came to 6 bases and at J to 1 base, leaving 1 base not matched to a gene. The CDR3 extends over 14 amino acids. From germline, CDR1 is MDHEN and CDR2 SYDVKM. CDR3 DNA sequence: TGTGCCAGCAGGCTAGCGGGGTCCTACAATGAGCAGTTCTTC. This sequence encodes CASRLAGSYNEQFF.

This chain connects TRBV30 to TRBJ2-5; perhaps TRBD2 as D (6 bases). The length of the CDR3 is 13 residues. Germline loops: CDR1 GTSNPN, CDR2 SVGIG (reference sequence). Trimming pared 3 bases from V and 5 bases from J, leaving 13 bases between. The CDR3 nucleotides are TGTGCCTGGAGCCGGGGGTGGGAGGAGACCCAGTACTTC. The encoded protein is CAWSRGWEETQYF. Full variable domain (remainder filled in from reference TRBV30 and TRBJ2-5): SQTIHQWPATLVQPVGSPLSLECTVEGTSNPNLYWYRQAAGRGLQLLFYSVGIGQISSEVPQNLSASRPQDRQFILSSKKLLLSDSGFYLCAWSRGWEETQYFGPGTRLLVL.

The chain uses TRBV18 and TRBJ1-1; unclear D gene. CDR3 length: 17 residues. The germline V and J ends were trimmed by 2 bases and 4 bases, with 20 bases remaining between them. Germline V gene data show CDR1 as KGHSH and CDR2 as LQKENI. The CDR3 DNA reads as TGTGCCAGCTCACCAAATGCTGTCGGGGTCAAGGGCACTGAAGCTTTCTTT. The encoded protein is CASSPNAVGVKGTEAFF.

V is TRBV2 and J is TRBJ2-3; 8 bases are shared with TRBD2. Losses at the gene ends were 8 bases for V and 4 bases for J; bases not matched to a gene: 5. The CDR3 loop spans 13 amino acids. Germline V gene lookup returns CDR1 SNHLY and CDR2 FYNNEI. The CDR3 spells CASRTGGADTQYF. The CDR3 DNA reads as TGTGCCAGCCGAACGGGAGGGGCAGATACGCAGTATTTT.

The chain recombines TRBV7-3 with TRBJ2-7; 8 nucleotides agree with TRBD2. The CDR3 totals 16 residues. CDR1 and CDR2 (germline): SGHTA, FQGTGA. V shed 2 bases and J 0 bases; nucleotides not matched to a gene: 6. CDR3 amino acids: CASSLGIAGSSYEQYF. Written as DNA, the CDR3 is TGTGCCAGCAGCTTAGGCATAGCGGGAAGCTCCTACGAGCAGTACTTC.

The chain recombines TRBV9 with TRBJ1-1; the D gene is possibly TRBD1 (5 bases). V dropped 7 bases and J dropped 1 base, with 8 bases sitting between them. The CDR3 extends over 12 amino acids. Germline V gene lookup returns CDR1 SGDLS and CDR2 YYNGEE. The CDR3 loop reads CASGTGNTEAFF. CDR3 DNA sequence: TGTGCCAGCGGTACAGGGAACACTGAAGCTTTCTTT.

The chain uses TRBV30 and TRBJ2-7; D unresolved. Germline CDR1 is GTSNPN and CDR2 is SVGIG (reference sequence). CDR3 length equals 14 residues. Trimming cost V 1 base and J 4 bases, with 14 bases left between them. The DNA of the CDR3 is TGTGCCTGGAGTGAAATACGAGATGGTTACGAGCAGTACTTC. This gives the protein CAWSEIRDGYEQYF.

V is TRBV9 and J is TRBJ1-3; D ambiguous. This CDR3 has 15 residues. Trimming left V 4 bases short and J 0 bases short, with 11 bases between. Germline V gene lookup returns CDR1 SGDLS and CDR2 YYNGEE. This CDR3 reads CASSPPSRSGNTIYF. The CDR3 bases are TGTGCCAGCAGCCCCCCAAGCCGCTCTGGAAACACCATATATTTT.

This chain connects TRBV28 to TRBJ2-4; 8 positions match TRBD2. CDR1 is MDHEN and CDR2 is SYDVKM in the germline V gene. J gave up 4 bases and V 1 base, and 9 bases lay outside the gene matches. This CDR3 has 17 residues. CDR3 protein: CASSLSTSGSRKNIQYF. CDR3 in DNA: TGTGCCAGCAGTTTATCGACGAGCGGGAGCCGTAAAAACATTCAGTACTTC.

Here the CDR3 reads CAWSAGTSGKAQYF. The CDR3 coding sequence is TGTGCCTGGAGTGCGGGGACTAGCGGGAAGGCGCAGTATTTT. The V and J genes are TRBV30 and TRBJ2-3, with 13 bases identical to TRBD2. V lost 1 base and J lost 10; bases outside the gene matches: 5. Germline loops: CDR1 GTSNPN, CDR2 SVGIG (reference sequence). The length of the CDR3 is 14 residues.

The chain couples TRBV28 to TRBJ1-2; a possible D gene is TRBD1 (5 bases). Trimming took 6 bases from V and 1 from J, leaving 9 bases between them. In germline, CDR1 is MDHEN, CDR2 SYDVKM. The CDR3 sequence is 13 residues long. CDR3 in DNA: TGTGCCAGCAGGCGGGACCGTAACTATGGCTACACCTTC. Its protein is CASRRDRNYGYTF.

The rearrangement links TRBV3-1 (or the pseudogene TRBV3-2) to TRBJ1-5; TRBD1 agrees at 10 bases. The CDR3 consists of 17 residues. Germline V gives CDR1 LGHDT, CDR2 YNNKEL (reference sequence). Trimming cost V 1 base and J 0 bases; bases outside gene matches: 3. The CDR3 DNA follows: TGTGCCAGCAGCCAAGGACAGGGGGCAGTTAGCAATCAGCCCCAGCATTTT. Translated, it gives CASSQGQGAVSNQPQHF.

This clone was observed a few times. Distinct nucleotide sequences in the sample also encode this CDR3. The V and J genes are TRBV28 and TRBJ1-3; TRBD1 matches at 7 bases. With V trimmed by 5 bases and J by 0 bases, 1 base remained unmatched. Germline V gene lookup returns CDR1 MDHEN and CDR2 SYDVKM. The CDR3 extends over 14 amino acids. Here the CDR3 DNA reads TGTGCCAGCAGTCAGGGGGGCTCTGGAAACACCATATATTTT. Amino acid sequence: CASSQGGSGNTIYF.

The chain uses TRBV6-6 and TRBJ1-2; D ambiguous. This CDR3 is 15 amino acids long. The V end was cut by 4 bases, the J end by 6 bases, with 18 bases between. In germline, CDR1 is MNHNY, CDR2 SVGAGI (reference sequence). This CDR3 is CASSSHSPTHDGYTF. CDR3 nucleotide sequence: TGTGCCAGCAGTTCACACAGCCCAACCCATGATGGCTACACCTTC.

The chain carries TRBV9 and TRBJ2-1, with TRBD2 identical over 9 bases. The CDR3 has 16 amino acids. With V trimmed by 0 bases and J by 6 bases, 7 bases remained unmatched. Germline V gene data show CDR1 as SGDLS and CDR2 as YYNGEE. The CDR3 DNA sequence: TGTGCCAGCAGCGTAGGTGGCGGGAGGGCCACCAATGAGCAGTTCTTC. Translation: CASSVGGGRATNEQFF.

The chain recombines TRBV25-1 with TRBJ1-2; D is uncertain. Germline V lookup: CDR1 MGHDK, CDR2 SYGVNS. Trimming cost V 1 base and J 5 bases, with 17 bases left between them. The CDR3 totals 16 residues. CDR3 in DNA: TGTGCCAGCAGTGAATTTCTCTCTGACGGGGATTATGGCTACACCTTC. Residues: CASSEFLSDGDYGYTF.

This chain connects TRBV3-1 (or the pseudogene TRBV3-2) to TRBJ1-1; 7 nucleotides agree with TRBD1. Germline CDR1 and CDR2: LGHDT and YNNKEL (reference sequence). The CDR3 is 15 residues long. Unmatched junction bases numbered 9, after V lost 4 bases and J lost 4 bases. The CDR3 loop is CASSPRQGSGTEAFF. CDR3 DNA: TGTGCCAGCAGCCCTAGACAGGGTAGTGGCACTGAAGCTTTCTTT.

The V gene is TRBV25-1, the J gene TRBJ2-3, with D maybe TRBD1 (6 bases). Per the germline V gene, CDR1 is MGHDK and CDR2 is SYGVNS. Deletions cut 8 bases from V and 4 bases from J, with 16 bases between. CDR3 length: 14 residues. The CDR3 nucleotides are TGTGCCAGCGGTCAGGGGAGTCGGGCAGATACGCAGTATTTT. Translating it yields CASGQGSRADTQYF. Drawing the rest from reference TRBV25-1 and TRBJ2-3, the complete variable domain is EADIYQTPRYLVIGTGKKITLECSQTMGHDKMYWYQQDPGMELHLIHYSYGVNSTEKGDLSSESTVSRIRTEHFPLTLESARPSHTSQYLCASGQGSRADTQYFGPGTRLTVL.

The chain uses TRBV30 and TRBJ2-1; 8 positions match TRBD2. After removal of 6 bases from V and 12 bases from J, the junction contained 10 bases not matched to a gene. The CDR3 is made up of 12 amino acids. CDR1 and CDR2 (germline): GTSNPN, SVGIG (reference sequence). As DNA, the CDR3 is TGTGCCTGCCTAGGGTCGGGAGGGGTGCAGTTCTTC. Residues: CACLGSGGVQFF. The full variable domain, in which reference TRBV30 and TRBJ2-1 provide the parts outside the CDR3, is SQTIHQWPATLVQPVGSPLSLECTVEGTSNPNLYWYRQAAGRGLQLLFYSVGIGQISSEVPQNLSASRPQDRQFILSSKKLLLSDSGFYLCACLGSGGVQFFGPGTRLTVL.